The 23 T cell receptor beta chains presented below share a single source sample, sequenced in a study of cytomegalovirus exposure and HLA in healthy donors. With 60 Vbeta and 13 Jbeta primers, the PCR was carried out. TCRdb's table, derived via immunoSEQ multiplex PCR, lists solely in-frame clones and lacks some. The sample consists of some 170,000 clones, 77% of them appearing once. Sequenced material: PBMCs. The receptors stem from a young man in good health and CMV-seropositive.

The J gene is TRBJ2-5, the V gene TRBV4-1; D uncertain. V lost 1 base, J lost 7 bases, and 10 bases lay in between. The germline V gene has CDR1 MGHRA and CDR2 YSYEKL. CDR3 length: 13 residues. The CDR3 loop reads CASSQVVRGTQYF. DNA for the CDR3: TGCGCCAGCAGCCAAGTGGTAAGAGGGACCCAGTACTTC.

This chain uses TRBV28 with TRBJ1-2; D is possibly TRBD1 (5 bases). Germline V CDR1 and CDR2: MDHEN, SYDVKM. V lost 9 bases and J 5 bases, leaving 16 bases between the germline ends. CDR3 size: 13 residues. The CDR3 reads CASSTGGAYGYTF. The CDR3 DNA follows: TGTGCCAGTTCAACAGGAGGGGCTTATGGCTACACCTTC.

The chain joins TRBV25-1 to TRBJ2-5; the D is unclear. The CDR3 is 14 residues long. The germline V gene encodes CDR1 MGHDK and CDR2 SYGVNS. The V end lost 2 bases, the J end lost 2 bases, and 9 bases lay between the germline ends. DNA of the CDR3: TGTGCCAGCAGTGAAATCGGGTCTCAAGAGACCCAGTACTTC. Its protein product is CASSEIGSQETQYF.

This clone has just a few counts. This chain connects TRBV5-6 to TRBJ1-2; TRBD1 might be the D (6 bases). This CDR3 contains 17 residues. Per the germline V gene, CDR1 is SGHDT and CDR2 is YYEEEE. Trimming took 2 bases from V and 1 from J, leaving 18 bases between them. CDR3: CASSFVEQGPLNYGYTF. DNA of the CDR3: TGTGCCAGCAGCTTCGTGGAGCAGGGGCCCCTTAACTATGGCTACACCTTC.

V and J are TRBV4-1 and TRBJ2-5; 7 bases are a match to TRBD2. The CDR3 is 14 residues long. The trim removed 2 bases at V and 6 bases at J, leaving 6 bases unmatched. Germline CDR1 MGHRA, CDR2 YSYEKL. The DNA for the CDR3 is TGCGCCAGCAGCCAAACGGGGGGAGATCAGACCCAGTACTTC. Encoded protein: CASSQTGGDQTQYF.

J is TRBJ2-7 and V is TRBV29-1; the D gene is possibly TRBD2 (6 bases). V lost 4 bases to trimming and J lost 0 bases, with 10 bases between them. The length of the CDR3 is 13 residues. Germline loops: CDR1 SQVTM, CDR2 ANQGSEA. CDR3 sequence (DNA): TGCAGCGTTGGGCGGGAAAACTCCTACGAGCAGTACTTC. It is translated as CSVGRENSYEQYF.

In nucleotides, the CDR3 is TGTGCCAGCAGCTTCCAGGGATGGGAGACCCAGTACTTC. Protein product: CASSFQGWETQYF. This chain links TRBV5-6 with TRBJ2-5; D may be TRBD1 (5 bases). The germline V and J ends were trimmed by 2 bases and 5 bases, with 10 bases remaining between them. The germline gives CDR1 SGHDT, CDR2 YYEEEE. The CDR3 loop spans 13 amino acids.

This clone was seen only once. This chain connects TRBV9 to TRBJ1-1, with 8 positions matching TRBD1. Germline values: CDR1 SGDLS, CDR2 YYNGEE. The CDR3 loop spans 16 amino acids. V lost 5 bases, J lost 5 bases, and 14 bases stayed unmatched. The CDR3 here is CASSLTGGSHRTEAFF. CDR3 in DNA: TGTGCCAGCAGTCTAACAGGGGGTAGCCACCGTACTGAAGCTTTCTTT.

This chain joins TRBV7-3 and TRBJ2-3, with TRBD2 matching over 13 bases. From germline, CDR1 is SGHTA and CDR2 FQGTGA. After removal of 5 bases from V and 1 base from J, the junction contained 3 bases not matched to a gene. CDR3 length: 16 amino acids. The DNA for the CDR3 is TGTGCCAGCAGCCCCGGACTAGCGGGGGGCACAGATACGCAGTATTTT. As protein: CASSPGLAGGTDTQYF. The whole variable domain, filled in from reference TRBV7-3 and TRBJ2-3, reads GAGVSQTPSNKVTEKGKYVELRCDPISGHTALYWYRQSLGQGPEFLIYFQGTGAADDSGLPNDRFFAVRPEGSVSTLKIQRTERGDSAVYLCASSPGLAGGTDTQYFGPGTRLTVL.

This clone was counted a single time. This rearrangement joins TRBV5-4 to TRBJ2-5; 9 bases agree with TRBD2. Trimming at V came to 4 bases and at J to 5 bases, leaving 9 bases not matched to a gene. Germline V gene sequence: CDR1 SGHNT, CDR2 YYREEE (reference sequence). The CDR3 contains 15 residues. CDR3 in amino acids: CASSAGAGGRETQYF. DNA for the CDR3: TGTGCCAGCAGCGCGGGGGCGGGGGGGAGGGAGACCCAGTACTTC.

The chain combines TRBV7-2 with TRBJ2-2; TRBD1 agrees at 8 bases. The trim removed 5 bases at V and 4 bases at J, leaving 12 bases unmatched. This CDR3 spans 17 amino acids. Germline V lookup: CDR1 SGHTA, CDR2 FQGNSA. CDR3 bases: TGTGCCAGCAGCCCTTCCCGACAGGGGTTGGGCACCGGGGAGCTGTTTTTT. Translation: CASSPSRQGLGTGELFF.

The CDR3 is CASSSMGEETQYF. Here the CDR3 DNA reads TGTGCCAGCAGCTCTATGGGCGAAGAGACCCAGTACTTC. The chain joins TRBV5-4 to TRBJ2-5; D gene uncertain. Trimming stripped 3 bases from V and 3 bases from J, with 9 bases between. This CDR3 has 13 amino acids. The germline V gene has CDR1 SGHNT and CDR2 YYREEE (reference sequence).

The gene calls are TRBV9 and TRBJ2-5; unclear D gene. Germline V gives CDR1 SGDLS, CDR2 YYNGEE. The length of the CDR3 is 14 residues. Trimming removed 0 bases from V and 2 bases from J, with 8 bases in between. CDR3 coding DNA: TGTGCCAGCAGCGTAGTAGCCGGACAAGAGACCCAGTACTTC. Protein: CASSVVAGQETQYF.

J is TRBJ2-3 and V is TRBV28, with 8 nucleotides matching TRBD1. With V trimmed by 2 bases and J by 3 bases, 13 bases remained unmatched. From germline, CDR1 is MDHEN and CDR2 SYDVKM. This CDR3 spans 18 amino acids. CDR3 in DNA: TGTGCCAGCAGTTTAGGGTCAGGGGGCCTCCCGGTGACAGATACGCAGTATTTT. Encoded protein: CASSLGSGGLPVTDTQYF. The full variable domain, in which reference TRBV28 and TRBJ2-3 provide the parts outside the CDR3, is DVKVTQSSRYLVKRTGEKVFLECVQDMDHENMFWYRQDPGLGLRLIYFSYDVKMKEKGDIPEGYSVSREKKERFSLILESASTNQTSMYLCASSLGSGGLPVTDTQYFGPGTRLTVL.

The chain carries TRBV6-5 and TRBJ2-7; 10 positions agree with TRBD1. Losses at the gene ends were 0 bases for V and 5 bases for J; bases not matched to a gene: 4. The CDR3 sequence is 15 residues long. The germline V gene encodes CDR1 MNHEY and CDR2 SVGAGI. CDR3 region: CASSYSGQGSDEQYF. The CDR3 nucleotides are TGTGCCAGCAGTTACTCGGGACAGGGGTCCGACGAGCAGTACTTC.

The rearrangement joins TRBV27 to TRBJ1-2; TRBD1 agrees at 7 bases. Germline assignment: CDR1 MNHEY and CDR2 SMNVEV (reference sequence). V was clipped by 6 bases and J by 6 bases; unmatched bases: 10. CDR3 length: 14 amino acids. The CDR3 bases are TGTGCCAGCAGACATACCGGGACAGCCCATGGCTACACCTTC. It codes for CASRHTGTAHGYTF.

The chain has TRBV4-1 and TRBJ2-1; D is perhaps TRBD2 (6 bases). The CDR3 consists of 16 residues. V was trimmed by 2 bases and J by 7 bases, leaving 18 bases between them. Germline CDR1 MGHRA, CDR2 YSYEKL. CDR3 loop: CASSQPRRGALNEQFF. The CDR3 coding sequence is TGCGCCAGCAGCCAACCCCGGAGGGGTGCGCTAAATGAGCAGTTCTTC.

Only one count was recorded for this clone. The rearrangement uses TRBV2 and TRBJ2-7, with D perhaps matching TRBD2 (5 bases). Germline CDR1 SNHLY, CDR2 FYNNEI. V lost 2 bases to trimming and J lost 2 bases, with 7 bases between them. This CDR3 region has 13 residues. CDR3 amino acids: CASSEPGTYEQYF. The CDR3 nucleotides read TGTGCCAGCAGTGAACCGGGAACCTACGAGCAGTACTTC.

This clone appeared once. The chain combines TRBV30 with TRBJ1-6, with 7 bases that match TRBD1. Germline CDR1 GTSNPN, CDR2 SVGIG (reference sequence). This CDR3 is built from 14 residues. V shed 2 bases and J 10 bases; nucleotides not matched to a gene: 8. CDR3 coding DNA: TGTGCCTGGAGTCCAAGGGGGCTAAACTCACCCCTCCACTTT. Translated: CAWSPRGLNSPLHF.

As DNA, the CDR3 is TGTGCCTGGTGGACGGGATCCTCTGGAAACACCATATATTTT. Its translation: CAWWTGSSGNTIYF. V gene TRBV30 combines with J gene TRBJ1-3; D gene unclear. The CDR3 extends over 14 amino acids. Trimming left V 5 bases short and J 0 bases short, with 11 bases between. Germline V gives CDR1 GTSNPN, CDR2 SVGIG (reference sequence).

This clone has only a few counts. This chain links TRBV6-4 with TRBJ2-1; 8 bases line up with TRBD2. V was clipped by 0 bases and J by 3 bases; unmatched bases: 4. CDR1 is MRHNA, CDR2 SNTAGT, per germline. The length of the CDR3 is 16 residues. The CDR3 DNA sequence: TGTGCCAGCAGTGACTCTCTGCGGGGGGACTACAATGAGCAGTTCTTC. Its protein product is CASSDSLRGDYNEQFF.

The chain combines TRBV28 with TRBJ1-6; perhaps TRBD1 as D (5 bases). Trimming took off 8 bases at V and 14 bases at J, with 16 bases between the two ends. Germline assignment: CDR1 MDHEN and CDR2 SYDVKM. This CDR3 has 12 residues. DNA for the CDR3: TGTGCCAGCGGACAAGAAGGGCCATCCCTCCACTTT. This codes for CASGQEGPSLHF.

This clone was seen more than once but under ten times. This chain joins TRBV7-9 and TRBJ1-6; D is perhaps TRBD1 (6 bases). V lost 4 bases to trimming and J lost 5 bases, with 18 bases between them. The CDR3 has 17 amino acids. Germline V CDR1 and CDR2: SEHNR, FQNEAQ (reference sequence). The CDR3 region has the DNA TGTGCCAGCAGCTCACCAAACAGGGAGGGAAATAATTCACCCCTCCACTTT. It encodes CASSSPNREGNNSPLHF.